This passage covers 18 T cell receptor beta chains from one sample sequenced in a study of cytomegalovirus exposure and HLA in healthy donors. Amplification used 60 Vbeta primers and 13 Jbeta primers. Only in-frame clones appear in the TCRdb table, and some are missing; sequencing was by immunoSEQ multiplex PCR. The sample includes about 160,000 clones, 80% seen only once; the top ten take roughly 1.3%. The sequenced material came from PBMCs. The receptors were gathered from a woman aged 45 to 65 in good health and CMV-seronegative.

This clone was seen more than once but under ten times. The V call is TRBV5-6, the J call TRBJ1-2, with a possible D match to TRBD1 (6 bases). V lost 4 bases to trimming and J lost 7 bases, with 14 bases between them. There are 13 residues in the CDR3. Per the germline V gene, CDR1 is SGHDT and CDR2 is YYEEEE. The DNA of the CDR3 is TGTGCCAGCAGCCCAACAGGGACCGGTGGCTACACCTTC. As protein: CASSPTGTGGYTF.

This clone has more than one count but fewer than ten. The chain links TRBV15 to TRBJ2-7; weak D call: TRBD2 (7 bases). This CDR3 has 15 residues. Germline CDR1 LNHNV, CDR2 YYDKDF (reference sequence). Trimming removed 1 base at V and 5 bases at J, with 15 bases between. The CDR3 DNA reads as TGTGCCACCAGCAGAGTCAGCGGGACAACGAACGAGCAGTACTTC. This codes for CATSRVSGTTNEQYF.

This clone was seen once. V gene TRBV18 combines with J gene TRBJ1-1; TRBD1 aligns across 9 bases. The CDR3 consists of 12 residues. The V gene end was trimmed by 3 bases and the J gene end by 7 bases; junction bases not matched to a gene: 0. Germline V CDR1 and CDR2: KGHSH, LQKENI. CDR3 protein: CASSPGQGEAFF. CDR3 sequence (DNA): TGTGCCAGCTCACCGGGACAGGGTGAAGCTTTCTTT. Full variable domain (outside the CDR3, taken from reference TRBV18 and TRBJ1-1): NAGVMQNPRHLVRRRGQEARLRCSPMKGHSHVYWYRQLPEEGLKFMVYLQKENIIDESGMPKERFSAEFPKEGPSILRIQQVVRGDSAAYFCASSPGQGEAFFGQGTRLTVV.

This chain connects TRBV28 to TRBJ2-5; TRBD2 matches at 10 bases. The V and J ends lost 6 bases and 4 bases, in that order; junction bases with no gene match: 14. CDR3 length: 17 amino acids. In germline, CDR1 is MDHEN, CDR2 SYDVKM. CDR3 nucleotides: TGTGCCAGCAGCCCCCGTCCTCTCCTAGCGGGAGTAGAGACCCAGTACTTC. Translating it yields CASSPRPLLAGVETQYF.

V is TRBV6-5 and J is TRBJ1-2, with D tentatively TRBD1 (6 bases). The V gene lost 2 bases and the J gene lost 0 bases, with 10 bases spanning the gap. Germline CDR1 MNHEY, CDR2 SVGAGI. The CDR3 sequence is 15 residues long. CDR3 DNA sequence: TGTGCCAGCAGTTACGGGGGGGCGTCTAACTATGGCTACACCTTC. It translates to CASSYGGASNYGYTF.

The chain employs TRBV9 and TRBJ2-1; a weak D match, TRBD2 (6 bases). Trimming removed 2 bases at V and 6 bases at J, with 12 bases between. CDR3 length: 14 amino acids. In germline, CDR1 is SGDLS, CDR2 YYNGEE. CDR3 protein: CASSVAGGANEQFF. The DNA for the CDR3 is TGTGCCAGCAGCGTCGCCGGCGGGGCCAATGAGCAGTTCTTC.

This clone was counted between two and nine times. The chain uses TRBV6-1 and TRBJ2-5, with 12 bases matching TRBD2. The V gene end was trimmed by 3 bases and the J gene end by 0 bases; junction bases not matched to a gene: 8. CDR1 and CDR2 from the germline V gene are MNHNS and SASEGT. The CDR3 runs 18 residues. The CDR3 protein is CASSEPWTSGANQETQYF. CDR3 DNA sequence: TGTGCCAGCAGTGAGCCTTGGACTAGCGGGGCGAACCAAGAGACCCAGTACTTC.

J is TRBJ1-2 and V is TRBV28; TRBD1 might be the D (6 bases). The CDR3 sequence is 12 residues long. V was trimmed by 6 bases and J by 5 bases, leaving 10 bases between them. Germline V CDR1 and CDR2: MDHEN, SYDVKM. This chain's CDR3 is CASRPQGYGYTF. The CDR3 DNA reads TGTGCCAGCAGGCCGCAGGGGTATGGCTACACCTTC.

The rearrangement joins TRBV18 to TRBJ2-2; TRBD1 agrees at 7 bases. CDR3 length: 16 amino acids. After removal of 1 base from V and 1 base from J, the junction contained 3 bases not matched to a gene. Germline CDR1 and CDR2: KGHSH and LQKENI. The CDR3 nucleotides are TGTGCCAGCTCACCACAGAGGACAGGGAACACCGGGGAGCTGTTTTTT. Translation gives CASSPQRTGNTGELFF.

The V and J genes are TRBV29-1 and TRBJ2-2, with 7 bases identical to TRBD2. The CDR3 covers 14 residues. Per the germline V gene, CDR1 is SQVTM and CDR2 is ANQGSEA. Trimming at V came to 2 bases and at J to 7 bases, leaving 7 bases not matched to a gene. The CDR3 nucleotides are TGCAGCGTTGAACCGCTAGCGGTAGGCGGGGAGCTGTTTTTT. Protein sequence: CSVEPLAVGGELFF.

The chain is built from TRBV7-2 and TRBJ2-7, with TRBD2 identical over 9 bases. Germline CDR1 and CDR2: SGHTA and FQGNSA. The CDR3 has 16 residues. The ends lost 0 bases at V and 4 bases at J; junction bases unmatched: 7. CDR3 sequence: CASSLAASGGIYEQYF. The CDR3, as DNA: TGTGCCAGCAGCTTAGCGGCCAGCGGGGGGATTTACGAGCAGTACTTC.

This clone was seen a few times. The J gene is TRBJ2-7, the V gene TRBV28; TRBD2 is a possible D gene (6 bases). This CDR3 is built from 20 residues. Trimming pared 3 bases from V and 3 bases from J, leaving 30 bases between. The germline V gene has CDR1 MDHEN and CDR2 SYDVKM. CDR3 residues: CASSFPQEVAGRSYGYEQYF. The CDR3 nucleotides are TGTGCCAGCAGTTTCCCCCAAGAAGTTGCGGGGAGGTCTTATGGCTACGAGCAGTACTTC.

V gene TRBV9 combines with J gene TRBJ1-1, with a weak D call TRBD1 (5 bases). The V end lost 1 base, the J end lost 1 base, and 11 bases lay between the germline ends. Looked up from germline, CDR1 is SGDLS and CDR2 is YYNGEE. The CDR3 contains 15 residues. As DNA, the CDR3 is TGTGCCAGCAGCGTACCGGACATAACGAACACTGAAGCTTTCTTT. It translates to CASSVPDITNTEAFF.

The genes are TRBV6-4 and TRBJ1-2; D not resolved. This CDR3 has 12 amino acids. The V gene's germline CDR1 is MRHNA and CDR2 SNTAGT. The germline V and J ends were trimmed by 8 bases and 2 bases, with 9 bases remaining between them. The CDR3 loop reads CASGAKNYGYTF. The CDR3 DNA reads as TGTGCCAGCGGAGCGAAGAACTATGGCTACACCTTC.

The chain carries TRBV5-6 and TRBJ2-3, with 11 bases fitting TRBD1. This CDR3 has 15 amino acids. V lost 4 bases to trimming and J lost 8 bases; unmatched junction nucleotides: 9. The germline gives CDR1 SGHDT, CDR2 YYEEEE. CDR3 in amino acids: CASSQGTGGKGTQYF. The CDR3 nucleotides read TGTGCCAGCAGCCAGGGGACAGGGGGTAAGGGTACGCAGTATTTT.

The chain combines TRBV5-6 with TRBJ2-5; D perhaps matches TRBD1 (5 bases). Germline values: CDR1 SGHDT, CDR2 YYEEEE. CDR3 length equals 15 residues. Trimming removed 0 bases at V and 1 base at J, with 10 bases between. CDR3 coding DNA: TGTGCCAGCAGCTTGGGACAGTTAATCCAAGAGACCCAGTACTTC. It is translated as CASSLGQLIQETQYF.

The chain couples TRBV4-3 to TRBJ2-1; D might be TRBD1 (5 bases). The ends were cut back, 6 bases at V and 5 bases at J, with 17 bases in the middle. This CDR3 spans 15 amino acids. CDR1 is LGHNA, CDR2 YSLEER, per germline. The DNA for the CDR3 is TGCGCCAGCAGAACGATCTCAGTAGGGGACAATGAGCAGTTCTTC. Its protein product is CASRTISVGDNEQFF.

The CDR3 here is CASNPGEGSTEAFF. As DNA, the CDR3 is TGTGCCAGTAACCCCGGGGAGGGAAGCACTGAAGCTTTCTTT. The V gene is TRBV19, the J gene TRBJ1-1; D ambiguous. Trimming removed 7 bases from V and 4 bases from J, with 16 bases in between. Germline V gives CDR1 LNHDA, CDR2 SQIVND (reference sequence). CDR3 length: 14 residues.